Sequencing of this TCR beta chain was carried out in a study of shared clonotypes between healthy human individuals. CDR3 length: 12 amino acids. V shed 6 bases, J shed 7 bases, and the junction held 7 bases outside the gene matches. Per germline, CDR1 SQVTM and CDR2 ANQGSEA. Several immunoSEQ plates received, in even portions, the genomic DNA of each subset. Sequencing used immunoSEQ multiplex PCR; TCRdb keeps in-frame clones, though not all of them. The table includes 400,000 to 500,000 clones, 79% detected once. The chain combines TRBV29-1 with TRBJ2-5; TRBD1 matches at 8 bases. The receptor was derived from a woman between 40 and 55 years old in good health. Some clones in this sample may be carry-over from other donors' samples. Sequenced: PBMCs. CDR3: CSVDRGRGTQYF. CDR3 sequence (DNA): TGCAGCGTCGACAGGGGCCGGGGGACCCAGTACTTC.